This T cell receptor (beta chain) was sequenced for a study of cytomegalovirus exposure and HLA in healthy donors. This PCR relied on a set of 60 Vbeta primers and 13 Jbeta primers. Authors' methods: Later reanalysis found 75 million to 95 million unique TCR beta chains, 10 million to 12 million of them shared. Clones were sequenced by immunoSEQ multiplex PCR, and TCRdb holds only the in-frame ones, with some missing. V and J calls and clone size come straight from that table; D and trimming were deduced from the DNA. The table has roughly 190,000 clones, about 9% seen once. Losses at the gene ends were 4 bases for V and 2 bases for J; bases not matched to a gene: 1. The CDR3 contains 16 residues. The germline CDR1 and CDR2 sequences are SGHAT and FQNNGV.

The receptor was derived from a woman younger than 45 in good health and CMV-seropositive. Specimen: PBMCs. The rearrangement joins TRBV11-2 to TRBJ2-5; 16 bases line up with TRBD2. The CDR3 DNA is TGTGCCAGCAGCTCGGGACTAGCGGGAGGGCAAGAGACCCAGTACTTC. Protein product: CASSSGLAGGQETQYF.